This T cell receptor (beta chain) was obtained from a study of blood T cell repertoires in COVID-19. Across the whole study: Acute and convalescent COVID-19 samples came from the United States, Italy and Spain. From T cells, B-cell-depleted T cells, or PBMCs came the material, which was cDNA or gDNA.

Authors' data handling: Quantification of nucleated cells was approximated via reference gene primer amplification. Data came from immunoSEQ multiplex PCR; TCRdb stores just in-frame clones and leaves some out. D and trimming come from the DNA, and the V and J calls and clone size come from that table. The data hold 65,000 to 85,000 clones, with over 65% observed a single time. The germline V gene has CDR1 SGHAT and CDR2 FQNNGV. The ends were cut back, 4 bases at V and 0 bases at J, with 16 bases in the middle. This CDR3 is built from 16 residues. This rearrangement joins TRBV11-2 to TRBJ2-7; D is perhaps TRBD2 (6 bases). Sequencing used peripheral blood. This receptor was identified in a man between 45 and 60 years old with active or convalescent COVID-19. The CDR3 nucleotides are TGTGCCAGCAGCTCAGAGACTAGACTGAGCTCCTACGAGCAGTACTTC. Translating gives CASSSETRLSSYEQYF.